What follows are 18 T cell receptor beta chains derived from one specimen sequenced in a study of CD8 T cells in ankylosing spondylitis. These receptors have no known antigen. The study, taken as a whole, reports: The study identified a TCR beta motif of under ten highly homologous variants that appeared characteristic of ankylosing spondylitis blood.

TCRdb re-called the 5' RACE reads through MiXCR, storing one row per CDR3 protein. The sample yields 750,000 to 850,000 distinct CDR3 sequences, approximately 12% seen once. The source material was blood, either unsorted or a sorted T cell fraction (not recorded which). The receptors shown here come from a male donor with ankylosing spondylitis.

This clonotype occurred a few times. The chain couples TRBV7-3 to TRBJ2-7; D gene unclear. V dropped 2 bases and J dropped 6 bases, with 11 bases sitting between them. CDR1 is SGHTA and CDR2 is FQGTGA in the germline V gene. This CDR3 spans 13 amino acids. As DNA, the CDR3 is TGTGCCAGCAGCTTAGGACCCCAATTCGAGCAGTACTTC. This sequence encodes CASSLGPQFEQYF. Based on the CDR3 plus reference TRBV7-3 and TRBJ2-7, the full variable domain is GAGVSQTPSNKVTEKGKYVELRCDPISGHTALYWYRQSLGQGPEFLIYFQGTGAADDSGLPNDRFFAVRPEGSVSTLKIQRTERGDSAVYLCASSLGPQFEQYFGPGTRLTVT.

The chain recombines TRBV20-1 with TRBJ2-1, with 8 nucleotides matching TRBD2. V shed 1 base, J shed 1 base, and the junction held 6 bases outside the gene matches. CDR3 length: 16 amino acids. Germline V gene sequence: CDR1 DFQATT, CDR2 SNEGSKA (reference sequence). Written as DNA, the CDR3 is TGCAGTGCTAGAGTACCAGCGGGAGTTTCCTACAATGAGCAGTTCTTC. Translated: CSARVPAGVSYNEQFF.

The chain is built from TRBV7-2 and TRBJ2-5; 16 bases line up with TRBD2. Germline values: CDR1 SGHTA, CDR2 FQGNSA. V gave up 6 bases and J gave up 3 bases; unmatched junction bases: 1. CDR3 length equals 15 residues. CDR3 sequence: CASRGLAGGKETQYF. In DNA, the CDR3 is TGTGCCAGCAGGGGACTAGCGGGGGGGAAAGAGACCCAGTACTTC.

The chain uses TRBV20-1 and TRBJ2-1; possible D gene TRBD1, 6 bases. Trimming stripped 0 bases from V and 0 bases from J, with 12 bases between. Germline-derived CDR1 and CDR2 are DFQATT and SNEGSKA (reference sequence). This CDR3 is built from 16 residues. For the CDR3, the DNA is TGCAGTGCTAGAGACAGGGGTCGAAGCTCCTACAATGAGCAGTTCTTC. Translation: CSARDRGRSSYNEQFF.

This clonotype was seen more than once but under ten times. The J gene is TRBJ2-5, the V gene TRBV20-1; D gene uncertain. This CDR3 contains 15 residues. Germline values: CDR1 DFQATT, CDR2 SNEGSKA (reference sequence). Trimming shortened V by 0 bases and J by 2 bases, and 13 bases separated the two germline ends. This chain's CDR3 is CSARDQVRDQETQYF. In DNA form, the CDR3 reads TGCAGTGCTAGAGATCAGGTGCGAGATCAAGAGACCCAGTACTTC.

The chain couples TRBV29-1 to TRBJ2-1; D not certain. The CDR3 contains 14 residues. With 2 bases removed from V and 0 bases from J, the gap between germline ends came to 8 bases. Germline values: CDR1 SQVTM, CDR2 ANQGSEA. CDR3 in DNA: TGCAGCGTTGAATTCCCTAGCTCCTACAATGAGCAGTTCTTC. It codes for CSVEFPSSYNEQFF.

This chain links TRBV28 with TRBJ2-7, with D tentatively TRBD1 (6 bases). The CDR3 spans 13 residues. V was shortened by 11 bases and J by 2 bases, with 16 bases between the two germline ends. Germline CDR1 is MDHEN and CDR2 is SYDVKM. CDR3 DNA sequence: TGTGCCTCAACCCGGCCAGGGGCCTACGAGCAGTACTTC. It is translated as CASTRPGAYEQYF.

The CDR3 DNA sequence: TGTGCCAGCAATCCCCTAGCGCTGGGAACGGGTGAGCAGTTCTTC. Translation gives CASNPLALGTGEQFF. This rearrangement joins TRBV12-3 or TRBV12-4 to TRBJ2-1, with D perhaps TRBD2 (6 bases). Deletions cut 7 bases from V and 9 bases from J, with 22 bases between. The CDR3 sequence is 15 residues long.

This clonotype was detected many times. This rearrangement joins TRBV4-3 to TRBJ1-5; D not certain. Deletions cut 0 bases from V and 3 bases from J, with 6 bases between. CDR3 length equals 14 residues. Germline values: CDR1 LGHNA, CDR2 YSLEER. The CDR3 DNA follows: TGCGCCAGCAGCCAAGATCGTTACAATCAGCCCCAGCATTTT. Protein product: CASSQDRYNQPQHF.

This clonotype appeared a few times. The chain recombines TRBV20-1 with TRBJ2-7; 7 nucleotides agree with TRBD2. Per the germline V gene, CDR1 is DFQATT and CDR2 is SNEGSKA (reference sequence). V lost 2 bases, J lost 3 bases, and 1 base stayed unmatched. The CDR3 runs to 12 residues. CDR3 in DNA: TGCAGTGCTAGACGGGACTACTACGAGCAGTACTTC. It is translated as CSARRDYYEQYF.

This clonotype was observed a few times. The J gene is TRBJ1-6, the V gene TRBV7-2; D uncertain. Trimming removed 1 base from V and 3 bases from J, with 7 bases in between. This CDR3 spans 15 amino acids. CDR1 SGHTA and CDR2 FQGNSA come from the germline V gene. The CDR3 region is CASSLGQNYNSPLHF. In nucleotides, the CDR3 is TGTGCCAGCAGCTTAGGCCAGAACTATAATTCACCCCTCCACTTT.

This clonotype was recorded many times. The chain has TRBV5-1 and TRBJ2-1; D ambiguous. Germline-derived CDR1 and CDR2 are SGHRS and YFSETQ. The CDR3 totals 14 residues. The germline V and J ends were trimmed by 4 bases and 12 bases, with 20 bases remaining between them. CDR3: CASSIGRAPERQFF. For the CDR3, the DNA is TGCGCCAGCAGCATAGGAAGGGCCCCGGAGCGGCAGTTCTTC.

This clonotype was seen a handful of times. This chain connects TRBV15 to TRBJ1-1, with 9 positions matching TRBD1. Trimming at V came to 1 base and at J to 2 bases, leaving 2 bases not matched to a gene. From germline, CDR1 is LNHNV and CDR2 YYDKDF (reference sequence). The CDR3 length is 15 residues. CDR3 DNA sequence: TGTGCCACCAGCAGAGGGGACAGGGCAAACACTGAAGCTTTCTTT. Amino acids: CATSRGDRANTEAFF.

This clonotype was counted only a few times. The chain combines TRBV5-1 with TRBJ2-2; a weak D match, TRBD2 (5 bases). The germline V gene encodes CDR1 SGHRS and CDR2 YFSETQ. Trimming left V 4 bases short and J 3 bases short, with 13 bases between. This CDR3 spans 15 amino acids. As DNA, the CDR3 is TGCGCCAGCAGCCCGGGAAATAAGTACACCGGGGAGCTGTTTTTT. Translation: CASSPGNKYTGELFF.

In its sample, this clonotype was seen a few times. This chain connects TRBV18 to TRBJ2-3; TRBD2 matches at 11 bases. The ends lost 2 bases at V and 3 bases at J; junction bases unmatched: 4. The CDR3 is made up of 16 amino acids. Germline loops: CDR1 KGHSH, CDR2 LQKENI. CDR3 sequence: CASSPVGLAATDTQYF. The DNA of the CDR3 is TGTGCCAGCTCACCAGTGGGACTAGCGGCAACAGATACGCAGTATTTT. Looking up the rest from reference TRBV18 and TRBJ2-3 gives the full variable domain: NAGVMQNPRHLVRRRGQEARLRCSPMKGHSHVYWYRQLPEEGLKFMVYLQKENIIDESGMPKERFSAEFPKEGPSILRIQQVVRGDSAAYFCASSPVGLAATDTQYFGPGTRLTVL.

The table lists this clonotype with a few counts. The chain couples TRBV11-3 to TRBJ2-7; tentatively, D is TRBD1 (6 bases). V lost 4 bases and J lost 3, with 10 bases in between. The CDR3 totals 13 residues. Germline assignment: CDR1 SGHNT and CDR2 YENEEA. The CDR3 loop is CASSSGHFYEQYF. The CDR3 DNA is TGTGCCAGCAGCTCGGGACACTTCTACGAGCAGTACTTC.

J is TRBJ1-5 and V is TRBV12-3 or TRBV12-4, with D unclear. The CDR3 sequence is 15 residues long. V dropped 5 bases and J dropped 1 base, with 12 bases sitting between them. The CDR3 DNA is TGTGCCAGCAGTGCACGGACGGGGAGCAATCAGCCCCAGCATTTT. It encodes CASSARTGSNQPQHF.

This clonotype was detected only a few times. The rearrangement uses TRBV6-5 and TRBJ1-1; 9 nucleotides agree with TRBD1. Germline values: CDR1 MNHEY, CDR2 SVGAGI. With V trimmed by 2 bases and J by 0 bases, 7 bases remained unmatched. There are 17 residues in the CDR3. The CDR3 is CASSYLGQGPLNTEAFF. The CDR3 coding sequence is TGTGCCAGCAGTTACCTGGGACAGGGCCCCCTGAACACTGAAGCTTTCTTT.